The present T cell receptor (beta chain) was sequenced within a study of OX40 agonist ivuxolimab in advanced cancers. As for the study in general: Hepatocellular carcinoma, melanoma, renal cell or head and neck cancer occurred in dose-escalation patients. Of mixed ages from about 20 to 90 and averaging about 56 years, the group was 65% to 85% male.

Exclusion of a patient followed from autoimmune disease history or systemic immunosuppression. The table lists this clone with a count of one. Using immunoSEQ multiplex PCR, the repertoire was profiled, and TCRdb retains in-frame clones only, with some absent. The sample lists tens of thousands of clones; roughly four fifths were seen once. In germline, CDR1 is SGHTA, CDR2 FQGNSA. The CDR3 sequence is 14 residues long. Trimming shortened V by 5 bases and J by 6 bases, and 17 bases separated the two germline ends. The TCR sequence derives from an adult with an advanced solid tumor such as melanoma, head and neck, liver or kidney cancer. The sample in question was CD4+ or CD8+ T cells sorted from blood, obtained in a trial of the OX40 agonist ivuxolimab. The chain is built from TRBV7-2 and TRBJ2-7, with D perhaps matching TRBD2 (5 bases). CDR3 protein: CASSKFRGPPEQYF. CDR3 coding DNA: TGTGCCAGCAGCAAATTTCGGGGTCCTCCCGAGCAGTACTTC.